These 3 T cell receptor beta chains were all obtained from the same sample, sequenced in a study of blood T cells in healthy people across ages. A second roughly 6 to 11 cycle PCR used barcoded and J-beta primers. TCRdb reprocessed the 5' RACE reads via MiXCR and lists one record per CDR3 protein. The sample lists about 1.5 million distinct CDR3 sequences, under 55% occurring once. Input material: blood. These receptors were taken from a woman aged 18-30 years in good health.

This clonotype was counted a few times. The V and J genes are TRBV29-1 and TRBJ2-7; the D is unclear. CDR3 size: 12 residues. Germline CDR1 and CDR2: SQVTM and ANQGSEA. The V end was cut by 7 bases, the J end by 3 bases, with 13 bases between. The CDR3 bases are TGCAGCGCTCTCAAAAACGACTACGAGCAGTACTTC. Encoded protein: CSALKNDYEQYF.

This clonotype appeared a few times. V gene TRBV7-2 combines with J gene TRBJ1-5, with D uncertain. CDR1 is SGHTA and CDR2 is FQGNSA in the germline V gene. The CDR3 runs to 14 residues. Deletions cut 1 base from V and 7 bases from J, with 11 bases between. CDR3 protein: CASSLDAGEQPQHF. In DNA form, the CDR3 reads TGTGCCAGCAGCTTAGATGCGGGAGAGCAGCCCCAGCATTTT.

V usage is TRBV20-1 and J usage is TRBJ2-1; D remains ambiguous. Trimming cost V 7 bases and J 3 bases, with 13 bases left between them. The CDR3 has 13 residues. Per the germline V gene, CDR1 is DFQATT and CDR2 is SNEGSKA (reference sequence). The CDR3 sequence: CSVDLYSYNEQFF. Written as DNA, the CDR3 is TGCAGTGTCGACCTCTACAGCTACAATGAGCAGTTCTTC.